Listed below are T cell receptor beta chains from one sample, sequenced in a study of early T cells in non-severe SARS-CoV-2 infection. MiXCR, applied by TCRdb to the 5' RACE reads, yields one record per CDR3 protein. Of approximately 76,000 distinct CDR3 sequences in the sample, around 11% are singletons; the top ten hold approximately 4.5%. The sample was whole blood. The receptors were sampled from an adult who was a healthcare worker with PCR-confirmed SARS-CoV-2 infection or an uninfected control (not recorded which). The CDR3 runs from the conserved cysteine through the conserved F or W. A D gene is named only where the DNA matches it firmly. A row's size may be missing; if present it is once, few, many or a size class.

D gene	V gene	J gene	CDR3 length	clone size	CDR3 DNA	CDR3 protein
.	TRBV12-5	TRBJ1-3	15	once	TGTGCTAGTGGTCTACTCGAAGGGACTGGAAACACCATATATTTT	CASGLLEGTGNTIYF
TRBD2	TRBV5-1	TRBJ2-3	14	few	TGCGCCAGCAGCCCCGGGGGGGCCGAAGATACGCAGTATTTT	CASSPGGAEDTQYF
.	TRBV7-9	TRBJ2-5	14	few	TGTGCCAGCAGCTTAGCGTCGATGCAAGAGACCCAGTACTTC	CASSLASMQETQYF
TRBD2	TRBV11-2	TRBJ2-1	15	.	TGTGCCAGCAGCTCGATAGCGGGGGGGCCCTATGAGCAGTTCTTC	CASSSIAGGPYEQFF
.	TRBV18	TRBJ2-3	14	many	TGTGCCAGCTCACCACCGCGGGTGGCAGATACGCAGTATTTT	CASSPPRVADTQYF
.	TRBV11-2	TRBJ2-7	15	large	TGTGCCAGCAGCCCCCTCCCAGGGTTCCAGTACGAGCAGTACTTC	CASSPLPGFQYEQYF
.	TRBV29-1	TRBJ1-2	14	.	TGCAGCGTTGAAGATCCGATACGGGGGAATGGCTACACCTTC	CSVEDPIRGNGYTF
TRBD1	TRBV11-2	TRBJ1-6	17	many	TGTGCCAGCAGCCCAAGGGGACAGAGCTCCTATAATTCACCCCTCCACTTT	CASSPRGQSSYNSPLHF
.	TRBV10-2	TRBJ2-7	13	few	TGCGCCAGCAGTGAGACAAGGGGTACCGAGCAGTACTTC	CASSETRGTEQYF
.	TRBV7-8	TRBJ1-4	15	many	TGTGCCAGCAGTGAAGGGGCGGAAACTAATGAAAAACTGTTTTTT	CASSEGAETNEKLFF
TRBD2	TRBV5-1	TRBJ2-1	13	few	TGCGCCAGCAGCGGGACTAGTTATATTGAGCAGTTCTTC	CASSGTSYIEQFF
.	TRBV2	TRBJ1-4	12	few	TGTGCCAGCAGTGAACAAGGGGAAAAACTGTTTTTT	CASSEQGEKLFF
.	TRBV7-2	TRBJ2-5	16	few	TGTGCCAGCAGCTTGTTCGGGTTGGGCGTCCAAGAGACCCAGTACTTC	CASSLFGLGVQETQYF
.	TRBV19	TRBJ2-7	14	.	TGTGCCAGTAGTGCCCAGTTCCCCCCCTACGAGCAGTACTTC	CASSAQFPPYEQYF
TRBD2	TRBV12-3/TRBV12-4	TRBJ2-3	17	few	TGTGCCAGCAGTTTAGGTAGCGGGAGTGCTAGCACAGATACGCAGTATTTT	CASSLGSGSASTDTQYF
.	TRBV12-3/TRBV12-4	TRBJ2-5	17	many	TGTGCCAGCAGCCTAATTATCAGTGGGCAGGGTGGCGAGACCCAGTACTTC	CASSLIISGQGGETQYF
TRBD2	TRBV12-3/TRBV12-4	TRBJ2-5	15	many	TGTGCCAGCAGTTTCGGGGCGGGGGTTCGAGAGACCCAGTACTTC	CASSFGAGVRETQYF
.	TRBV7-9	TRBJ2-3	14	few	TGTGCCAGCACCCCCGCGTGGGGGCTGGATACGCAGTATTTT	CASTPAWGLDTQYF
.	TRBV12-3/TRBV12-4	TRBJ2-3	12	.	TGTGCCAGCGGTGGGGAGCCGGATACGCAGTATTTT	CASGGEPDTQYF
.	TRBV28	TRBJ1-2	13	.	TGTGCCAGCAGTTTGGCAGGGGTGGATGGCTACACCTTC	CASSLAGVDGYTF
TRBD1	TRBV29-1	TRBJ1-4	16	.	TGCAGCGTTGAAACGCCAGGGGGCCCGGCTAATGAAAAACTGTTTTTT	CSVETPGGPANEKLFF
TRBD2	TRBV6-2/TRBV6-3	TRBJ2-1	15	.	TGTGCCAGCAGTTCGCTGCGGGGGGGGTACGGTGAGCAGTTCTTC	CASSSLRGGYGEQFF